This T cell receptor (beta chain) was sequenced during a study of blood T cell repertoires in COVID-19. Study-level background: Samples representing acute and convalescent COVID-19 were sourced from the United States, Italy and Spain.

The assay was immunoSEQ multiplex PCR, and TCRdb's table has in-frame clones only and misses some. The sample lists about 300,000 clones; around nine tenths were seen once. Participants, 18 to 89 years old, spanned around 26 US areas. The junction had 7 bases not matched to a gene; V was cut back by 5 bases and J by 2 bases. The germline CDR1 and CDR2 sequences are GTSNPN and SVGIG (reference sequence). CDR3 length: 15 amino acids. This TCR derives from a woman in her 50s who had been exposed to COVID-19. Source material: PBMCs or T cells enriched from blood (not recorded which). The chain joins TRBV30 to TRBJ2-1, with 9 bases identical to TRBD1. As DNA, the CDR3 is TGTGCCTGGGACCGACAGGGGGGGACCTACAATGAGCAGTTCTTC. Translated, it gives CAWDRQGGTYNEQFF.